These 9 T cell receptor beta chains were sequenced from one sample in a study of blood T cell repertoires in COVID-19. Assay used: immunoSEQ multiplex PCR; TCRdb lists only in-frame clones, some missing. The top ten hold approximately 2.1% of the sample, which has about 200,000 clones, around 90% seen once. Sequencing was carried out using PBMCs or T cells enriched from blood (not recorded which). These receptors all come from a woman in her twenties or thirties who had recovered from COVID-19.

This sequence joins TRBV21-1 and TRBJ1-3; the table gives TRBD1 as D, unverified against the DNA. TRBV21-1 is recorded as a pseudogene. The CDR3 sequence is 16 residues long. The CDR3 here is CASSSPRDNLGNTIYF. The DNA of the CDR3 is TGTGCCAGCAGCTCCCCACGGGACAACCTGGGAAACACCATATATTTT.

The gene calls are TRBV27 and TRBJ2-1; no firm D call. The CDR3 consists of 15 residues. Trimming cost V 2 bases and J 0 bases, with 8 bases left between them. The V gene's germline CDR1 is MNHEY and CDR2 SMNVEV (reference sequence). CDR3 in DNA: TGTGCCAGCAGTTTAATCCACAGCTCCTACAATGAGCAGTTCTTC. Translation gives CASSLIHSSYNEQFF.

V gene TRBV6-1 combines with J gene TRBJ2-3; tentatively, D is TRBD2 (6 bases). Between the trimmed V and J ends, which lost 0 bases and 1 base, there was a span of 11 bases. Per germline, CDR1 MNHNS and CDR2 SASEGT. This CDR3 has 16 residues. CDR3 DNA: TGTGCCAGCAGTGAAGCGCCGGGGGTGGGCACAGATACGCAGTATTTT. Protein: CASSEAPGVGTDTQYF.

The chain uses TRBV5-4 and TRBJ1-1, with TRBD1 matching 7 bases. CDR3 length: 15 residues. CDR1 is SGHNT and CDR2 is YYREEE in the germline V gene (reference sequence). With 4 bases clipped from V and 5 bases from J, the junction kept 11 bases outside the gene matches. CDR3 nucleotides: TGTGCCAGCAGCGCCCCTGCGGACAGGAGGACTGAAGCTTTCTTT. This translates into CASSAPADRRTEAFF.

The chain combines TRBV6-5 with TRBJ1-5; D is perhaps TRBD1 (6 bases). V was trimmed by 6 bases and J by 3 bases, leaving 12 bases between them. The CDR3 spans 14 residues. Per the germline V gene, CDR1 is MNHEY and CDR2 is SVGAGI. The CDR3 spells CASRGNRANQPQHF. CDR3 in DNA: TGTGCCAGCAGGGGGAACAGGGCCAATCAGCCCCAGCATTTT.

The rearrangement links TRBV7-8 to TRBJ1-2, with D possibly TRBD1 on 6 matching bases. The CDR3 spans 14 residues. The V end was cut by 2 bases, the J end by 6 bases, with 13 bases between. Germline V gives CDR1 SGHVS, CDR2 FQNEAQ. The DNA of the CDR3 is TGTGCCAGCAGCTTAAGTCGGACAGATCATGGCTACACCTTC. Translation: CASSLSRTDHGYTF.

The CDR3 loop reads CASSLGAGQGGNNEQFF. Written as DNA, the CDR3 is TGTGCCAGCAGCTTGGGCGCGGGACAGGGAGGGAACAATGAGCAGTTCTTC. This rearrangement joins TRBV5-4 to TRBJ2-1, with 9 bases fitting TRBD1. From germline, CDR1 is SGHNT and CDR2 YYREEE (reference sequence). The length of the CDR3 is 17 residues. V was pared by 0 bases and J by 5 bases, with 9 bases of the junction left unmatched.

The gene calls are TRBV7-8 and TRBJ2-5; 8 nucleotides line up with TRBD2. Germline V lookup: CDR1 SGHVS, CDR2 FQNEAQ. The CDR3 has 14 amino acids. Unmatched junction bases numbered 7, after V lost 5 bases and J lost 5 bases. This chain's CDR3 is CASSPAGGLETQYF. The DNA of the CDR3 is TGTGCCAGCAGCCCGGCGGGGGGCCTGGAGACCCAGTACTTC. The complete variable domain, with remaining parts taken from reference TRBV7-8 and TRBJ2-5, reads GAGVSQSPRYKVAKRGQDVALRCDPISGHVSLFWYQQALGQGPEFLTYFQNEAQLDKSGLPSDRFFAERPEGSVSTLKIQRTQQEDSAVYLCASSPAGGLETQYFGPGTRLLVL.

DNA of the CDR3: TGTGCCAGCAGCTTAAGGCGGGACGGTCCCCGAAAAGAGACCCAGTACTTC. It translates to CASSLRRDGPRKETQYF. The chain links TRBV7-9 to TRBJ2-5; D might be TRBD2 (6 bases). Germline V CDR1 and CDR2: SEHNR, FQNEAQ (reference sequence). The CDR3 is made up of 17 amino acids. V lost 2 bases to trimming and J lost 3 bases, with 19 bases between them. The variable domain in full, with the rest retrieved from reference TRBV7-9 and TRBJ2-5, is DTGVSQNPRHKITKRGQNVTFRCDPISEHNRLYWYRQTLGQGPEFLTYFQNEAQLEKSRLLSDRFSAERPKGSFSTLEIQRTEQGDSAMYLCASSLRRDGPRKETQYFGPGTRLLVL.